This TCR beta chain derives from a study of tumor and adjacent non-tumor tissue in lung cancer. The overall study: The cohort had roughly 11 adenocarcinoma, a couple of squamous cell and 1 small cell patients.

CDR1 is SGHAT and CDR2 is FQNNGV in the germline V gene. The CDR3 is made up of 15 amino acids. This sample's RNA came from whole unsorted tissue. The normal lung tissue was taken more than 3 cm from the tumor edge. This clonotype showed up many times. An end of the junction does not agree with germline; a read error may underlie this. A modified ARM-PCR protocol with three rounds of nested PCR amplified TCRbeta. TCRdb called the multiplex PCR reads again in MiXCR, with one record for every CDR3 protein. The data contain 35,000 to 55,000 distinct CDR3 sequences, approximately 59% of them singletons. This TCR was sampled from a woman in her thirties or forties with non-small cell lung cancer. Sequencing used distant non-tumor lung tissue. The chain links TRBV11-2 to TRBJ2-5; 7 nucleotides agree with TRBD1. The CDR3 DNA reads as TGTGCCAGCACCAAATCCGGACAGGCACAAGAGGCCCAGTACTTC. Amino acid sequence: CASTKSGQAQEAQYF.